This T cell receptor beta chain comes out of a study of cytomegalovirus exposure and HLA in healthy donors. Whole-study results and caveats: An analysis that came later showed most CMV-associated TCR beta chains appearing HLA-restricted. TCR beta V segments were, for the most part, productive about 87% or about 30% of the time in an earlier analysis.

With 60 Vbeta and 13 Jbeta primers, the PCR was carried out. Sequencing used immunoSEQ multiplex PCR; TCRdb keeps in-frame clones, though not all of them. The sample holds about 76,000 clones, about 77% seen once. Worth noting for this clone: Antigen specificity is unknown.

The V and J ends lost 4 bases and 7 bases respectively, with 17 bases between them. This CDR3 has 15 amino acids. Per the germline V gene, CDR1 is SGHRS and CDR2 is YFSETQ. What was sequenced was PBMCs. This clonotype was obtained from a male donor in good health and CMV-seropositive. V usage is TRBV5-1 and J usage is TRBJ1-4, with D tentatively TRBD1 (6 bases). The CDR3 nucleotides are TGCGCCAGCAGCCCCACCTCGACAGGCCGTGAAAAACTGTTTTTT. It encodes CASSPTSTGREKLFF.